The present TCR beta chain was sequenced within a study of blood T cell repertoires in COVID-19. Study overall: The cDNA or gDNA used as material had been derived from T cells, B-cell-depleted T cells, or PBMCs.

The table lists this clone with a count of one. Trimming stripped 2 bases from V and 8 bases from J, with 15 bases between. This CDR3 comprises 15 residues. Germline CDR1 is MNHNS and CDR2 is SASEGT. Original processing methods: Reference gene primer amplification in the assay estimated nucleated cell counts. Method: immunoSEQ multiplex PCR; TCRdb's copy keeps in-frame clones and lacks some. That table gives V, J and clone size, and the DNA gave D and trimming. The sample consists of 140,000 to 150,000 clones, 84% of them appearing once. The source of this sequence is a woman aged 50 to 65 with acute COVID-19. The sample consisted of PBMCs or T cells enriched from blood (not recorded which). The V gene is TRBV6-1, the J gene TRBJ2-2, with D perhaps matching TRBD1 (5 bases). In DNA form, the CDR3 reads TGTGCCAGCAGTGAATGGTCAGGGCGCTCGGGGGAGCTGTTTTTT. It specifies CASSEWSGRSGELFF.